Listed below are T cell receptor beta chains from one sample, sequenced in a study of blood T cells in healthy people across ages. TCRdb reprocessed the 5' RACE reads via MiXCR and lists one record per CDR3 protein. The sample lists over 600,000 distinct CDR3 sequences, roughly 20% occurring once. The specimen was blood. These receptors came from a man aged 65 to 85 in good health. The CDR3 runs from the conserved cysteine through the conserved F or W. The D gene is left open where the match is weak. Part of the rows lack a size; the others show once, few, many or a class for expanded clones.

TGCGCCAGCAGCGGGACAGGGGGCCACGAGCAGTACTTC | CASSGTGGHEQYF | TRBV5-1 | NA | TRBD1 | TRBJ2-7
TGTGCCTGCATAGCGCAACGGGCAGAGACCCAGTACTTC | CACIAQRAETQYF | TRBV21-1 | NA | NA | TRBJ2-5
TGTGCCAGCAGTTACGGGACAGTAGACCAAGAGACCCAGTACTTC | CASSYGTVDQETQYF | TRBV6-2/TRBV6-3 | NA | TRBD1 | TRBJ2-5
TGTGCCAGTGGACAGGGAAACATTCAGTACTTC | CASGQGNIQYF | TRBV6-2/TRBV6-3 | once | TRBD1 | TRBJ2-4
TGTGCCAGCAGTTCTCATTTTAGCGGGGGGGCGGGGTACACAGATACGCAGTATTTT | CASSSHFSGGAGYTDTQYF | TRBV6-5 | NA | TRBD2 | TRBJ2-3
TGTGCCAGCAGTCATTCCGGGACGCTCAATGGCTACACCTTC | CASSHSGTLNGYTF | TRBV6-2/TRBV6-3 | few | NA | TRBJ1-2
TGCGCCAGCAGCTCGACAGGGGTGAACTACGAGCAGTACTTC | CASSSTGVNYEQYF | TRBV5-1 | many | TRBD1 | TRBJ2-7
TGTGCCAGCATTAATCGGGGTTGGGAGACCCAGTACTTC | CASINRGWETQYF | TRBV6-1 | once | NA | TRBJ2-5
TGTGCCAGCAGTTTCGACCCAGGGGGCCTCTCCTACGAGCAGTACTTC | CASSFDPGGLSYEQYF | TRBV28 | few | TRBD1 | TRBJ2-7
TGCGCCAGCAGCTTGGGGGGGACTTCTACCGATGGCTACACCTTC | CASSLGGTSTDGYTF | TRBV5-1 | few | NA | TRBJ1-2
TGTGCCACCAGTGAAGGACAGGGGGGGAACAATGAGCAGTTCTTC | CATSEGQGGNNEQFF | TRBV24-1 | few | TRBD1 | TRBJ2-1
TGTGCCAGCAGCTTACTCCAGAGGAATGAGCAGTTCTTC | CASSLLQRNEQFF | TRBV7-3 | few | NA | TRBJ2-1
TGTGCCAGCACCCAAACTCTGGACAGGGGGCGTCGCACAGATACGCAGTATTTT | CASTQTLDRGRRTDTQYF | TRBV6-2/TRBV6-3 | NA | TRBD1 | TRBJ2-3